The T cell receptor (beta chain) described here comes from a study of T cells after yellow fever vaccination (dated by TCRdb to between 2018 and 2021). About the investigation overall: Libraries from fractions with low cell numbers were prepared with the SMART-Seq v4 Ultra Low Input RNA kit. To follow T-cell clones before and after both primary and booster YFV17D yellow fever vaccination, bulk TCR alpha and beta repertoires underwent longitudinal sequencing. Two healthy male donors, one aged 18 to 29 and one aged 30 to 40 years, made up the cohort. Blood was drawn at multiple timepoints before and after primary and secondary immunization, with bulk PBMC replicates and cell subsets isolated.

Synthesis of TCR cDNA relied on 5'RACE template switching, a step that introduced a universal primer site along with unique molecular identifiers. Priming of cDNA synthesis was performed from both the TCR alpha and TCR beta constant segments. Two PCR steps were used to amplify libraries, with sample barcodes and sequencing adapters being added in the second step. Sequencing of libraries was performed on Illumina HiSeq 2500 (2x100 bp) or NovaSeq (2x150 bp). The original methods were these. MIGEC handled demultiplexing of reads and collapsing into UMI consensus sequences, while MiXCR performed V(D)J alignment. Vaccine-responding clonotypes were defined with edgeR using replicate PBMC samples, requiring FDR below 0.01 and a log2 fold change above 5 up to day 15. Bulk clonotypes were assigned CD4 or CD8 identity according to which sequenced CD4 or CD8 repertoire held them at higher abundance. TCRdb itself trimmed the public reads at Q25 with fastp, ran MiXCR and retained productive beta chains. Every distinct CDR3 protein forms one entry, paired with its most common genes and DNA. What appears here as the V and J calls and clone size reflects TCRdb's work, not the paper's. For this sample there are some 250,000 distinct CDR3 sequences; less than 8.5% appear just once. Clones ranked in the top ten supply 0.85% of the sample.

Overall results and qualifications from the work: A small fraction of clonotypes showed up in both the CD4 and CD8 compartments, probably as a result of convergent recombination. Compared with the primary T-cell response, the secondary T-cell response was faster but weaker, reaching its peak on day 5 rather than on day 15. Computational filtering was needed because FACS-sorted repertoires could contain abundant contaminating clonotypes from the bulk population. Because only two donors were included in the study, the extent to which the findings can be generalized is limited. After the booster, most of the clones that had expanded following primary vaccination were detected again (almost 98% of CD4 and around nine tenths of CD8), which suggests that memory was broadly maintained.

The germline V gene provides CDR1 MNHEY and CDR2 SVGEGT. Compared with germline, V lacks 2 bases and J lacks 3 bases; bases without a gene match: 5. The CDR3, cysteine through phenylalanine, is 16 amino acids long. Just the 48-base CDR3 DNA is kept, in frame starting at base 1. This clonotype was counted only a few times. Its cognate antigen has yet to be identified. Per-nucleotide qualities are absent, and no much larger clonotype sits a single base away. Per the publication, the treatment or condition label means: live attenuated yellow fever vaccine strain. A standard Ficoll-Paque protocol was used to isolate PBMCs from peripheral blood. Dynabeads CD4 and CD8 positive selection kits were used to isolate CD4 and CD8 T-cell fractions. TriZol was used to extract RNA from bulk PBMCs, from CD4 and CD8 fractions, and from dextramer-positive and dextramer-negative fractions.

This sequence was found in a man aged 25-40 years who received the YFV17D yellow fever vaccine. The specimen comprised CD4+ T cells sorted from PBMCs, sampled 15 days after the yellow fever booster vaccination. Recombination linked TRBV6-2 or TRBV6-3 to TRBJ1-5, with 9 bases matching TRBD1. The DNA sequence reads TGTGCCAGCAGTTACGGGACAGGGATGAACAATCAGCCCCAGCATTTT. It codes for CASSYGTGMNNQPQHF.